Following are 12 T cell receptor beta chains from one sample sequenced in a study of post-analysis software for immune sequencing data (dated by TCRdb to about 2015). The paper's findings and limits, for the study overall: Significantly higher frequencies in patients than in controls were found for a handful of TRBV segments, including TRBV5-6, TRBV5-1 and TRBV20-1.

Their antigen targets remain unknown. Library prep was done by PCR. Sequencing used an Illumina HiSeq 2500. Unique molecular identifiers were incorporated into TCR beta cDNA libraries to reduce PCR and sequencing biases. TCRdb trimmed public reads at Q25 via fastp, called clones via MiXCR and kept in-frame beta chains. CDR3 protein duplicates are merged, each entry listing the most common genes and DNA. This sample gives roughly 180,000 distinct CDR3 sequences in total; around 28% of them show up just once. Around 1.5% of the sample lies in the top ten. The source material was blood. These receptors originate from a girl between 5 and 17 years old with multiple sclerosis.

The V call is TRBV6-2 or TRBV6-3, the J call TRBJ1-2; D remains ambiguous. In germline, CDR1 is MNHEY, CDR2 SVGEGT. The CDR3 extends over 12 amino acids. The V and J ends lost 5 bases and 4 bases respectively, with 8 bases between them. CDR3 nucleotides: TGTGCCAGCAGTCTAAACCCCTATGGCTACACCTTC. This sequence encodes CASSLNPYGYTF.

Comment on this clonotype: This may come from a read error, since a much larger clone is one base off. V and J are TRBV20-1 and TRBJ2-3; 13 bases line up with TRBD2. There are 16 residues in the CDR3. CDR1 is DFQATT, CDR2 SNEGSKA, per germline (reference sequence). The CDR3 reads CSAQGTSGISSDMQYF. In DNA, the CDR3 is TGCAGTGCTCAAGGGACTAGCGGGATAAGCTCAGATATGCAGTATTTT.

This clonotype was seen a few times. This chain connects TRBV28 to TRBJ2-7; tentatively, D is TRBD2 (5 bases). Germline V CDR1 and CDR2: MDHEN, SYDVKM. This CDR3 contains 15 residues. Trimming shortened V by 4 bases and J by 1 base, and 14 bases separated the two germline ends. CDR3 region: CASSSHGMSSYEQYF. CDR3 nucleotides: TGTGCCAGCAGTTCTCACGGGATGAGTTCCTACGAGCAGTACTTC.

The chain employs TRBV5-1 and TRBJ2-5; D perhaps matches TRBD1 (5 bases). The DNA end lines up better with TRBJ2-7; the J call may be wrong. Germline loops: CDR1 SGHRS, CDR2 YFSETQ. The CDR3 loop spans 18 amino acids. The CDR3, as DNA: TGCGCCAGCAGCTTGGCCTCGGCCGTTCAGGGTTCGATCCACGAGCAGTACTTC. Its translation is CASSLASAVQGSIHEQYF.

The V call is TRBV2, the J call TRBJ2-7; a possible D gene is TRBD2 (5 bases). With 8 bases removed from V and 2 bases from J, the gap between germline ends came to 19 bases. The CDR3 has 15 residues. Germline V gene lookup returns CDR1 SNHLY and CDR2 FYNNEI. The DNA of the CDR3 is TGTGCCAGCCGCCAACTAGGCCCTGGGGCCTACGAGCAGTACTTC. It yields the protein CASRQLGPGAYEQYF.

V usage is TRBV12-3 or TRBV12-4 and J usage is TRBJ2-5; no reliable D call. V was pared by 4 bases and J by 5 bases, with 17 bases between. This CDR3 comprises 15 residues. CDR3 bases: TGTGCCAGCAGTTCCCGTTCCTCTAGGAGCGAGACCCAGTACTTC. This gives the protein CASSSRSSRSETQYF.

The rearrangement uses TRBV29-1 and TRBJ2-7; D is uncertain. The V and J ends lost 4 bases and 0 bases respectively, with 10 bases between them. Germline CDR1 is SQVTM and CDR2 is ANQGSEA. CDR3 length: 13 amino acids. The CDR3 here is CSVVPGNSYEQYF. The CDR3 DNA is TGCAGCGTTGTCCCGGGCAACTCCTACGAGCAGTACTTC.

This chain connects TRBV12-3 or TRBV12-4 to TRBJ2-7; TRBD2 matches at 12 bases. Trimming took 5 bases from V and 7 from J; bases not matched to a gene: 9. The CDR3 is made up of 15 amino acids. The CDR3 sequence: CASSRTSGKAEEQYF. CDR3 DNA: TGTGCCAGCAGTAGGACTAGCGGGAAGGCGGAGGAGCAGTACTTC.

In its sample, this clonotype was seen many times. The genes are TRBV28 and TRBJ1-2; unclear D gene. CDR3 length: 15 amino acids. The ends were cut back, 5 bases at V and 0 bases at J, with 13 bases in the middle. The germline V gene encodes CDR1 MDHEN and CDR2 SYDVKM. CDR3 DNA: TGTGCCAGCAGTCCTCCTCGGGTAGCTAACTATGGCTACACCTTC. Translating it yields CASSPPRVANYGYTF.

At least ten counts were recorded for this clonotype. This chain joins TRBV27 and TRBJ1-2, with unresolved D. Trimming took 3 bases from V and 0 from J, leaving 11 bases between them. This CDR3 has 15 amino acids. CDR1 MNHEY and CDR2 SMNVEV come from the germline V gene (reference sequence). CDR3 in DNA: TGTGCCAGCAGTTTGGGTGGGCGTTCTAACTATGGCTACACCTTC. The encoded protein is CASSLGGRSNYGYTF.

This chain links TRBV7-9 with TRBJ2-3; 16 positions agree with TRBD2. With 6 bases clipped from V and 2 bases from J, the junction kept 8 bases outside the gene matches. The germline CDR1 and CDR2 sequences are SEHNR and FQNEAQ (reference sequence). CDR3 length: 18 residues. The CDR3 here is CASSSGTSGRAYTDTQYF. CDR3 in DNA: TGTGCCAGCAGTTCCGGGACTAGCGGGAGGGCTTACACAGATACGCAGTATTTT.

With regard to this clonotype: A read error may explain this, as a much larger clone is one base away. CDR3: CSAVGQHYEQYF. The CDR3 DNA is TGCAGCGCGGTGGGACAGCACTACGAGCAGTACTTC. The chain uses TRBV29-1 and TRBJ2-7; 7 bases match TRBD1. Unmatched junction bases numbered 6, after V lost 7 bases and J lost 3 bases. The length of the CDR3 is 12 residues. The germline V gene encodes CDR1 SQVTM and CDR2 ANQGSEA.